This T cell receptor (beta chain) derives from a study of T cells in Graves' hyperthyroidism and ophthalmopathy (dated by TCRdb to between 2018 and 2021). About the full investigation: To identify TCR V-J signatures that set the groups apart, the researchers used a discovery cohort of 100 or so patients, made up of 40 to 45 with Graves' ophthalmopathy and some 60 with stable Graves' hyperthyroidism. Prospective prediction of ophthalmopathy was tested in an independent validation cohort of some 20 hyperthyroidism patients and some 17 patients who later progressed to ophthalmopathy. For training and testing, the roughly 93 patients in the discovery cohort were randomly divided in a 7:3 ratio. In roughly six Graves' hyperthyroidism patients, the study also compared T-cell repertoires from thyroid tissue with T-cell repertoires from blood. Once sampling was done, hyperthyroidism patients were given methimazole at a starting dose of 30 mg daily, whereas ophthalmopathy patients were given high-dose intravenous methylprednisolone. The paper describes TCR Vbeta CDR3 sequencing of 140 or so peripheral blood samples, made up of 43 ophthalmopathy patients, 70 to 80 hyperthyroidism patients and about 17 progressor patients. Overall results and qualifications from the work: Blood samples also contained most of the expanded thyroid clonotypes (frequency above 0.001), which suggests that blood repertoires may reflect thyroid immune responses. No statistical method was used to set the sample size in advance, and investigators knew the group allocation. In validation, progression to ophthalmopathy was predicted by the model with nearly 71% sensitivity and approximately 78% specificity, a median of approximately 6.5 months before onset. Ophthalmopathy was separated from stable hyperthyroidism by a 13 V-J signature model, with 85% to 90% sensitivity and about 81% specificity obtained in cross-validation and 80%/75% obtained in testing.

The TCR beta CDR3 regions were amplified from the RNA transcripts. The TCR CDR3 was subjected to a first round of RT-PCR using the HTBI primer set and the Qiagen OneStep RT-PCR kit. The libraries were constructed in a second round of multiplex PCR and then size-selected and purified. Libraries were sequenced paired-end with 100 bp reads on an Illumina HiSeq2000. Regarding the original processing steps: Raw data were processed with SOAPnuke, discarding reads with adapters, uncalled bases, mean Phred below 15, or no exact constant-primer or identifier match. High-quality paired reads were merged with COPE v1.2.5, and unique nucleotide sequences were defined as clonotypes. Clonotypes were aligned to IMGT TRBV, TRBD and TRBJ reference segments using MiTCR v1.1. The analysis was restricted to V-J combinations with a frequency above 0.0001, which together covered 99% to 99.2% of the repertoires. The TCS score was defined as the ratio of F50 (clonal expansion) to E x V (chaos), calculated using BLOSUM62-based TCRdist between CDR3 peptides within each V-J. Welch's t-statistics and random forest reduced fewer than 550 V-J features to 13, which were used in a naive Bayes classifier (R e1071). Thyroid-blood repertoire similarity was quantified with the Morisita-Horn index. The public sequencing data were trimmed at Q25 with fastp and processed into clonotypes with MiXCR by TCRdb, which kept only in-frame beta chains. Every distinct CDR3 protein forms one entry, paired with its most common genes and DNA. The V and J calls were not made by the authors but by TCRdb's processing. This sample lists about 98,000 distinct CDR3 sequences; approximately 39% were detected once. Of the sample, roughly 10% is held by the ten largest clones.

A patient counted as having stable Graves' hyperthyroidism if no progression to ophthalmopathy occurred over 18 months of follow-up. Hyperthyroidism patients were newly diagnosed, with disease duration under 2 months, and aged 18 to 65 years. Patients with uncontrolled infections, other autoimmune diseases, pregnancy or lactation were excluded. Diagnoses were established on the basis of clinical symptoms, serum thyroxine and TRAb, thyroid ultrasound, and orbital computed tomography. Trizol reagent was used to extract total RNA, and RNA quality was then checked on an Agilent 2100 Bioanalyzer. According to the germline V gene, CDR1 reads SGHTA and CDR2 reads FQGNSA. Germline trimming: 6 bases from V, 12 bases from J; junction bases outside gene matches: 14. The CDR3 numbers 14 residues from cysteine through phenylalanine. Kept here is only the CDR3 DNA, which spans 42 bases and is read in frame from base 1.

About this clonotype: Its antigen remains undetermined. The sample holds no much larger clone one base away, and base qualities are not on file.

The TCR comes from a woman younger than 45 with Graves' hyperthyroidism. The specimen sequenced was peripheral blood or thyroid tissue (not recorded which). The rearrangement combines TRBV7-2 with TRBJ2-3; TRBD2 fits 8 bases in the junction. The base sequence is TGTGCCAGCAGTCGTTCGTACGGGGGGGCCACCCAGTATTTT. This yields the protein CASSRSYGGATQYF.